These T cell receptor beta chains were read from a single sample in a study of blood T cell repertoires in COVID-19. Method: immunoSEQ multiplex PCR; TCRdb's copy keeps in-frame clones and lacks some. The sample consists of about 270,000 clones, about 84% of them appearing once. The sample comprised peripheral blood. These receptors came from an elderly woman with COVID-19, enrolled during active disease. The CDR3 runs from the conserved cysteine through the conserved F or W. A D gene is named only where the DNA matches it firmly. Where a row states a size, it is once, few, many or the class of an expanded clone; other rows omit it.

v_gene	j_gene	abundance	d_gene	CDR3aa	CDR3nt
TRBV24-1	TRBJ2-3	.	.	CATSDFDTQYF	TGTGCCACCAGTGACTTCGATACGCAGTATTTT
TRBV9	TRBJ2-7	.	TRBD2	CASSVESGGSYEQYF	TGTGCCAGCAGCGTAGAAAGCGGGGGCTCCTACGAGCAGTACTTC
TRBV20-1	TRBJ2-3	.	TRBD1	CSASEATGRRMRTDTQYF	TGCAGTGCTAGTGAGGCGACAGGGCGAAGAATGAGGACAGATACGCAGTATTTT
TRBV6-1	TRBJ1-5	.	.	CASSEEGRGAQYSNQPQHF	TGTGCCAGCAGTGAAGAGGGCAGGGGAGCGCAATATAGCAATCAGCCCCAGCATTTT
TRBV28	TRBJ1-1	.	.	CASGLGTNTEAFF	TGTGCCAGCGGTTTGGGGACTAACACTGAAGCTTTCTTT
TRBV5-4	TRBJ1-4	.	.	CASRQGNNEKLFF	TGTGCCAGCAGGCAGGGTAATAATGAAAAACTGTTTTTT
TRBV2	TRBJ1-6	.	.	CASIVTGDSPLHF	TGTGCCAGCATAGTTACTGGAGATTCACCCCTCCACTTT
TRBV25-1	TRBJ2-1	.	TRBD2	CASSGPGLSTYNEQFF	TGTGCCAGCAGTGGACCGGGACTATCGACCTACAATGAGCAGTTCTTC
TRBV29-1	TRBJ2-3	.	.	CSVDKGSDTQYF	TGCAGCGTTGATAAGGGGTCAGATACGCAGTATTTT
TRBV24-1	TRBJ1-5	.	.	CATSDTTPGGNQPQHF	TGTGCCACCAGTGATACAACACCGGGCGGGAATCAGCCCCAGCATTTT
TRBV28	TRBJ1-1	.	.	CASSTRRRSNTEAFF	TGTGCCAGCAGCACCCGGAGACGGTCGAACACTGAAGCTTTCTTT
TRBV7-8	TRBJ1-3	.	.	CASSLAIRSGGNTIYF	TGTGCCAGCAGCTTAGCAATTCGGAGCGGCGGAAACACCATATATTTT
TRBV5-1	TRBJ2-3	.	.	CASSLDGQTASTDTQYF	TGCGCCAGCAGCTTGGACGGACAGACTGCTAGCACAGATACGCAGTATTTT
TRBV5-8	TRBJ1-1	.	.	CASTLGGVISWKAFF	TGTGCCAGCACCCTAGGAGGGGTCATCTCGTGGAAGGCTTTCTTT
TRBV2	TRBJ1-6	.	.	CASSSNRVPNSPLHF	TGTGCCAGCAGTTCGAACAGGGTCCCTAATTCACCCCTCCACTTT
TRBV5-4	TRBJ2-7	.	TRBD1	CASSLPRPGTGAYEQYF	TGTGCCAGCAGCTTGCCTCGTCCCGGGACAGGCGCTTACGAGCAGTACTTC
TRBV18	TRBJ1-2	.	.	CASSPSWEGNYGYTF	TGTGCCAGCTCACCGAGTTGGGAGGGAAACTATGGCTACACCTTC
TRBV7-9	TRBJ1-2	.	TRBD1	CASSLDRDGYTF	TGTGCCAGCAGCTTGGACAGGGATGGCTACACCTTC
TRBV7-2	TRBJ2-5	.	.	CASSPRGLETQYF	TGTGCCAGCAGCCCCCGGGGGTTAGAGACCCAGTACTTC
TRBV7-2	TRBJ1-2	.	.	CASSPRTAFINYGYTF	TGTGCCAGCAGCCCGAGGACAGCTTTTATTAACTATGGCTACACCTTC
TRBV5-1	TRBJ1-6	.	TRBD1	CASSLAGTAQNSPLHF	TGCGCCAGCAGCTTGGCCGGGACAGCCCAGAATTCACCCCTCCACTTT
TRBV5-1	TRBJ2-1	.	.	CASSLEGASYNEQFF	TGCGCCAGCAGCTTGGAAGGGGCCTCCTACAATGAGCAGTTCTTC
TRBV5-6	TRBJ1-2	.	.	CASSSMGLGMLDYGYTF	TGTGCCAGCAGCTCAATGGGACTGGGTATGTTAGACTATGGCTACACCTTC
TRBV3-1/TRBV3-2	TRBJ1-2	.	.	CASRAQGSPGYTF	TGTGCCAGCAGAGCCCAGGGAAGCCCTGGCTACACCTTC
TRBV27	TRBJ1-5	.	.	CASSLGQGGQPQHF	TGTGCCAGCAGTTTGGGGCAGGGAGGTCAGCCCCAGCATTTT
TRBV29-1	TRBJ2-5	.	TRBD2	CSVALGSGGAETQYF	TGCAGCGTCGCCCTCGGTAGCGGGGGGGCAGAGACCCAGTACTTC
TRBV10-2	TRBJ2-1	.	TRBD2	CASSRSSGVTEQFF	TGCGCCAGCAGCCGGTCGAGCGGGGTCACTGAGCAGTTCTTC
TRBV10-3	TRBJ2-3	.	.	CAISDSLGEPRGSTDTQYF	TGTGCCATCAGTGATAGCCTCGGGGAGCCCAGGGGATCCACAGATACGCAGTATTTT
TRBV6-1	TRBJ1-2	.	.	CASSDGGAGYGYTF	TGTGCCAGCAGTGATGGGGGGGCAGGCTATGGCTACACCTTC
TRBV28	TRBJ1-5	once	TRBD1	CASSLYGDRGDQPQHF	TGTGCCAGCAGTTTATATGGGGACAGGGGTGATCAGCCCCAGCATTTT
TRBV2	TRBJ1-4	few	.	CASSVRFSEKLFF	TGTGCCAGCAGTGTGAGGTTTTCTGAAAAACTGTTTTTT
TRBV6-1	TRBJ2-5	.	.	CASSESRFETQYF	TGTGCCAGCAGTGAATCCCGTTTCGAGACCCAGTACTTC
TRBV29-1	TRBJ1-5	.	.	CSVEAGIPGQPQHF	TGCAGCGTTGAAGCAGGGATCCCTGGTCAGCCCCAGCATTTT
TRBV10-1	TRBJ1-2	.	.	CASSERGTYGYTF	TGCGCCAGCAGTGAAAGAGGCACCTATGGCTACACCTTC
TRBV5-5	TRBJ1-2	.	TRBD1	CASSSQSATGEVRGGYTF	TGTGCCAGCAGCTCTCAGTCAGCGACAGGGGAGGTTCGAGGAGGCTACACCTTC
TRBV28	TRBJ1-2	.	.	CASRTGGGGYGYTF	TGTGCCAGCAGAACTGGGGGGGGCGGCTATGGCTACACCTTC
TRBV29-1	TRBJ2-7	.	.	CSVGVVSYEQYF	TGCAGCGTTGGTGTCGTCTCCTACGAGCAGTACTTC
TRBV27	TRBJ2-3	.	TRBD1	CASSSGQHTDTQYF	TGTGCCAGCAGTTCGGGACAGCACACAGATACGCAGTATTTT
TRBV6-2/TRBV6-3	TRBJ1-2	.	.	CASSRLSHGYTF	TGTGCCAGCAGTCGACTATCACACGGCTACACCTTC
TRBV11-2	TRBJ1-2	.	TRBD1	CASSLAGTEYGYTF	TGTGCCAGCAGCTTAGCAGGGACAGAGTATGGCTACACCTTC